A selection of T cell receptor beta chains follows, all from one sample in a study of cytomegalovirus exposure and HLA in healthy donors. Repertoires were generated with immunoSEQ multiplex PCR, while TCRdb's copy carries only in-frame clones and drops some. This table has about 160,000 clones, approximately 79% appearing once. The sequenced sample consisted of PBMCs. Every receptor here comes from a woman aged 50 to 60 in good health and CMV-seropositive. The CDR3 runs from the conserved cysteine through the conserved F or W. A D gene is named only where the DNA matches it firmly. Expanded clones get a size class; other rows say once, few or many, or leave the size out.

J gene	D gene	clone size	V gene	CDR3 DNA	CDR3 protein
TRBJ2-2	TRBD2	NA	TRBV28	TGTGCCAGCAGTCCGGGGCTAGCGGTCACCGGGGAGCTGTTTTTT	CASSPGLAVTGELFF
TRBJ2-7	NA	few	TRBV6-5	TGTGCCAGCAGAAGTCCGGTTTCCTACGAGCAGTACTTC	CASRSPVSYEQYF
TRBJ1-2	NA	NA	TRBV7-9	TGTGCCAGCAGCTTACGGGTGGAGGTGACCTATGGCTACACCTTC	CASSLRVEVTYGYTF
TRBJ1-2	NA	NA	TRBV4-2	TGTGCCAGCAGCCAGGCAGGGGTAGCCTATGGCTACACCTTC	CASSQAGVAYGYTF
TRBJ1-3	NA	once	TRBV7-9	TGTGCCAGCAGCCCCCCTATGCCCTCTGGAAACACCATATATTTT	CASSPPMPSGNTIYF
TRBJ2-7	NA	NA	TRBV27	TGTGCCAGCAGTCCCCCTAGCGCATACGTACACGAGCAGTACTTC	CASSPPSAYVHEQYF
TRBJ1-1	NA	NA	TRBV15	TGTGCCACCAGCAGAGCCGCAGGGGTGAACACTGAAGCTTTCTTT	CATSRAAGVNTEAFF
TRBJ2-2	NA	NA	TRBV21-1	TGTGCCAGCAGCACACCTAGCGGGAGGGCCTCCGGGGAGCTGTTTTTT	CASSTPSGRASGELFF
TRBJ1-6	NA	NA	TRBV13	TGTGCCAGCAGCACTCAGGGTGGGAATTCACCCCTCCACTTT	CASSTQGGNSPLHF
TRBJ1-4	NA	few	TRBV7-2	TGTGCCAGCAGCTTGGCGAAGGGGGAAAAACTGTTTTTT	CASSLAKGEKLFF
TRBJ2-3	NA	NA	TRBV29-1	TGCAGCGTTGAAGGAAGCGCAGATACGCAGTATTTT	CSVEGSADTQYF
TRBJ2-3	TRBD2	NA	TRBV10-1	TGCGCCAGCAGTGAAAGGCGGGGGACCACAGATACGCAGTATTTT	CASSERRGTTDTQYF
TRBJ2-6	NA	NA	TRBV4-3	TGCGCCAGCAGCCAGAACCTACCCGGGGGGCCTGGGGCCAACGTCCTGACTTTC	CASSQNLPGGPGANVLTF
TRBJ1-1	TRBD1	NA	TRBV12-5	TGTGCTAGTGGTGTTAACAGGGGGGGACCGGCTTTCTTT	CASGVNRGGPAFF
TRBJ2-1	NA	NA	TRBV18	TGTGCCAGCTCACTTTTTGAGATAGCCAGCCTACAATACAATGAGCAGTTCTTC	CASSLFEIASLQYNEQFF
TRBJ1-2	NA	NA	TRBV19	TGTGCCAGTTCACCCCGCGGCACCTTCAACGGCTACACCTTC	CASSPRGTFNGYTF
TRBJ2-2	TRBD1	NA	TRBV5-1	TGCGCCAGCAGCCCGGGACAGGGGTTTGCCGGGGAGCTGTTTTTT	CASSPGQGFAGELFF